These 2 T cell receptor beta chains were sequenced from one sample in a study of PD-1 blockade in classical Hodgkin lymphoma. Some clones are missing from TCRdb's copy, which holds only in-frame ones; the method was immunoSEQ multiplex PCR. The sample lists tens of thousands of clones, roughly nine tenths occurring once. Following autologous stem cell transplantation, relapse occurred in every patient, and exposure to brentuximab vedotin varied. The specimen comprised peripheral blood mononuclear cells (PBMCs), sampled before the second cycle of nivolumab. These receptor sequences come from a human donor with classical Hodgkin lymphoma.

The chain combines TRBV27 with TRBJ2-3, with 7 bases lining up with TRBD2. The ends lost 2 bases at V and 2 bases at J; junction bases unmatched: 4. The germline gives CDR1 MNHEY, CDR2 SMNVEV (reference sequence). The CDR3 is 15 residues long. In nucleotides, the CDR3 is TGTGCCAGCAGTTTAGCTAGCGGAGACACAGATACGCAGTATTTT. Translating it yields CASSLASGDTDTQYF.

The V gene is TRBV18, the J gene TRBJ2-1, with D possibly TRBD2 on 6 matching bases. V gave up 3 bases and J gave up 6 bases, with 27 bases separating them. This CDR3 contains 19 residues. Germline V gene sequence: CDR1 KGHSH, CDR2 LQKENI. The CDR3 DNA is TGTGCCAGCTCACCGGACTACCACCGACCTCAGCACCGGATCAATGAGCAGTTCTTC. It yields the protein CASSPDYHRPQHRINEQFF. Drawing the rest from reference TRBV18 and TRBJ2-1, the complete variable domain is NAGVMQNPRHLVRRRGQEARLRCSPMKGHSHVYWYRQLPEEGLKFMVYLQKENIIDESGMPKERFSAEFPKEGPSILRIQQVVRGDSAAYFCASSPDYHRPQHRINEQFFGPGTRLTVL.